Included here is one T cell receptor beta chain sequence, with context. No antigen is known for it. The entry originates in a study of T cells in Graves' hyperthyroidism and ophthalmopathy. The wider study: Specimen type is peripheral blood, collected at initial diagnosis prior to any treatment. Overall study findings and caveats: Among thyroid clonotypes expanded above 0.001, most also appeared in blood.

TCR beta CDR3 regions were amplified from RNA transcripts. The HTBI primer set served for first-round RT-PCR of the TCR CDR3. From the multiplex PCR reads, TCRdb called clonotypes with MiXCR, one entry per CDR3 protein. The sample shows around 530,000 distinct CDR3 sequences, roughly a sixth of them seen only once. The length of the CDR3 is 13 residues. V shed 5 bases and J shed 9 bases, with 13 bases lying between them. Germline CDR1 and CDR2: MNHNS and SASEGT. Patients were excluded because of uncontrolled infection, other autoimmune disease, pregnancy or lactation. Diagnostic assessment was based on clinical symptoms, serum thyroxine and TRAb, thyroid ultrasound and orbital computed tomography.

The specimen was blood. The genes are TRBV6-1 and TRBJ2-2; no definite D call. This TCR came from a woman in her late teens or twenties with Graves' ophthalmopathy. The CDR3 nucleotides are TGTGCCAGCAGTCCCCCATGGGGAAGGGAGCTGTTTTTT. Its protein is CASSPPWGRELFF.